Below, 11 T cell receptor beta chains from the same sample are listed, as sequenced in a study of blood T cells in healthy people across ages. Using a J-beta primer mix together with a sample-barcoded 5' primer, a second PCR was run for about 7 to 12 cycles. TCRdb re-called the 5' RACE reads with MiXCR, one entry per CDR3 protein. Among about 680,000 distinct CDR3 sequences listed, approximately 50% were seen once. The sequenced material came from blood. These receptors were taken from a woman aged 55-75 years in good health.

V and J are TRBV29-1 and TRBJ2-3; D is possibly TRBD1 (6 bases). The CDR3 has 15 residues. Germline V gene sequence: CDR1 SQVTM, CDR2 ANQGSEA. The germline V and J ends were trimmed by 7 bases and 2 bases, with 19 bases remaining between them. The CDR3 region has the DNA TGCAGCGGCTTCGCGGCCCCAGGGGCCACAGATACGCAGTATTTT. Amino acid sequence: CSGFAAPGATDTQYF.

J is TRBJ1-5 and V is TRBV27; D is unclear. The germline V gene has CDR1 MNHEY and CDR2 SMNVEV (reference sequence). This CDR3 is built from 15 residues. Trimming took off 2 bases at V and 4 bases at J, with 12 bases between the two ends. The DNA for the CDR3 is TGTGCCAGCAGTTTAAACGGAGACTTAAATCAGCCCCAGCATTTT. Translating it yields CASSLNGDLNQPQHF.

This clonotype was seen just once. An end of the junction differs from the germline gene, which may be a read error. The chain uses TRBV29-1 and TRBJ2-7; TRBD2 matches 13 bases. CDR3 size: 14 residues. Germline CDR1 reads SQVTM; CDR2 reads ANQGSEA. CDR3 protein: CSVSGTSGNYGQYF. CDR3 in DNA: TGCAGCGTCTCGGGGACTAGCGGGAACTACGGGCAGTACTTC.

The chain is built from TRBV13 and TRBJ2-2; TRBD2 matches at 8 bases. The CDR3 has 14 amino acids. V was clipped by 5 bases and J by 6 bases; unmatched bases: 5. The V gene's germline CDR1 is PRHDT and CDR2 FYEKMQ (reference sequence). The CDR3 region is CASSREGPAGELFF. The CDR3, as DNA: TGTGCCAGCAGCCGGGAGGGCCCGGCCGGGGAGCTGTTTTTT.

The chain combines TRBV6-1 with TRBJ1-2, with 7 bases aligning to TRBD1. This CDR3 region has 14 residues. The V gene end was trimmed by 6 bases and the J gene end by 2 bases; junction bases not matched to a gene: 6. The germline CDR1 and CDR2 sequences are MNHNS and SASEGT. CDR3 DNA sequence: TGTGCCAGCAGAACGACAGGGCTCAACTATGGCTACACCTTC. It encodes CASRTTGLNYGYTF.

V usage is TRBV4-3 and J usage is TRBJ2-1; the match to TRBD2 covers 12 bases. The CDR3 loop spans 16 amino acids. J was trimmed by 4 bases and V by 4 bases; bases with no gene match: 5. Germline V lookup: CDR1 LGHNA, CDR2 YSLEER. Here the CDR3 reads CASSLGLAGKYNEQFF. The CDR3 nucleotides are TGCGCCAGCAGCCTCGGACTAGCGGGAAAGTACAATGAGCAGTTCTTC.

J is TRBJ2-1 and V is TRBV6-1; a possible D gene is TRBD1 (5 bases). V gave up 6 bases and J gave up 1 base, with 10 bases separating them. Germline CDR1 reads MNHNS; CDR2 reads SASEGT. This CDR3 spans 14 amino acids. The CDR3 reads CASRGLISYNEQFF. The CDR3 coding sequence is TGTGCCAGCAGGGGGCTAATTTCCTACAATGAGCAGTTCTTC.

This clonotype was observed at least ten times. The chain carries TRBV29-1 and TRBJ2-1, with D unresolved. V lost 3 bases, J lost 6 bases, and 9 bases lay in between. The CDR3 covers 12 residues. Germline CDR1 and CDR2: SQVTM and ANQGSEA. This CDR3 reads CSVDDHSNEQFF. CDR3 DNA sequence: TGCAGCGTTGATGACCATTCCAATGAGCAGTTCTTC.

This clonotype was counted between two and nine times. As DNA, the CDR3 is TGCGCCAGCAGCAGAACAGGGCCGGCAACTAATGAAAAACTGTTTTTT. Its translation is CASSRTGPATNEKLFF. The chain employs TRBV5-1 and TRBJ1-4; possible D gene TRBD1, 6 bases. Germline V lookup: CDR1 SGHRS, CDR2 YFSETQ. Trimming removed 4 bases from V and 0 bases from J, with 13 bases in between. The CDR3 sequence is 16 residues long.

V is TRBV20-1 and J is TRBJ2-7; 11 bases are a match to TRBD1. V was pared by 3 bases and J by 6 bases, with 7 bases of the junction left unmatched. From germline, CDR1 is DFQATT and CDR2 SNEGSKA (reference sequence). This CDR3 region has 14 residues. CDR3 nucleotides: TGCAGTGCTAGTGGAGCCGGGACAGGGGGCGAGCAGTACTTC. It codes for CSASGAGTGGEQYF.

This clonotype was counted between two and nine times. The chain uses TRBV20-1 and TRBJ2-3; D unresolved. Germline loops: CDR1 DFQATT, CDR2 SNEGSKA (reference sequence). This CDR3 has 12 residues. Trimming shortened V by 3 bases and J by 4 bases, and 8 bases separated the two germline ends. The CDR3 sequence: CSARSMADTQYF. CDR3 coding DNA: TGCAGTGCTAGGTCTATGGCAGATACGCAGTATTTT.